A selection of T cell receptor beta chains follows, all from one sample in a study of blood T cell repertoires in COVID-19. Generated by immunoSEQ multiplex PCR, the TCRdb table keeps only in-frame clones and is missing some. Found here are 280,000 or so clones, around nine tenths of them singletons; the top ten hold about 6.1%. The source material was PBMCs or T cells enriched from blood (not recorded which). These receptors came from a woman in her thirties or forties who had recovered from COVID-19. CDR3s include the opening cysteine and the closing phenylalanine or tryptophan. Each record gives: V gene, J gene, D gene, clone size, CDR3 protein, CDR3 DNA. A D gene is named only where the DNA matches it firmly. Clone size is not always given. Where it is, it says once, few, many or a class for expanded clones.

TRBV5-1	TRBJ2-1	NA	NA	CASSFGLEYNEQFF	TGCGCCAGCAGCTTCGGACTTGAATACAATGAGCAGTTCTTC
TRBV28	TRBJ2-7	TRBD1	NA	CASTPTGSPPYEQYF	TGTGCCAGCACCCCGACAGGGTCACCCCCCTACGAGCAGTACTTC
TRBV29-1	TRBJ1-1	NA	NA	CSAKRSTVNTEAFF	TGCAGCGCGAAGAGATCAACAGTGAACACTGAAGCTTTCTTT
TRBV9	TRBJ2-3	TRBD2	once	CASSVLAGLAGTDTQYF	TGTGCCAGCAGCGTATTGGCGGGACTAGCGGGCACAGATACGCAGTATTTT
TRBV4-1	TRBJ1-3	NA	NA	CASIRVGGDTIYF	TGCGCCAGCATCCGGGTGGGGGGAGACACCATATATTTT
TRBV4-3	TRBJ2-3	NA	NA	CASSQDWASRTDTQYF	TGCGCCAGCAGCCAAGATTGGGCCAGCCGCACAGATACGCAGTATTTT
TRBV10-3	TRBJ1-3	TRBD1	NA	CAIRKTGDADTIYF	TGTGCCATCAGAAAGACAGGGGATGCGGACACCATATATTTT
TRBV27	TRBJ1-1	TRBD1	NA	CASRPGQGPWGTEAFF	TGTGCCAGCAGACCGGGACAGGGACCATGGGGCACTGAAGCTTTCTTT
TRBV30	TRBJ1-1	NA	NA	CAWSVQGWVDTEAFF	TGTGCCTGGAGTGTACAGGGATGGGTGGATACTGAAGCTTTCTTT
TRBV19	TRBJ2-5	TRBD2	once	CASSPLGREFLQTQYF	TGTGCCAGTAGTCCCCTGGGGAGGGAATTCCTACAGACCCAGTACTTC
TRBV11-2	TRBJ2-4	NA	NA	CASSLGATAKNIQYF	TGTGCCAGCAGCTTAGGGGCTACAGCCAAAAACATTCAGTACTTC
TRBV7-3	TRBJ2-6	NA	NA	CASSPGVGGRNPGANVLTF	TGTGCCAGCAGCCCAGGGGTTGGCGGGAGAAACCCTGGGGCCAACGTCCTGACTTTC
TRBV19	TRBJ1-1	NA	NA	CASSWGANTEAFF	TGTGCCAGTAGTTGGGGAGCGAACACTGAAGCTTTCTTT
TRBV12-3/TRBV12-4	TRBJ1-4	TRBD1	NA	CATRGLVNEKLFF	TGTGCCACCAGGGGGCTCGTTAATGAAAAACTGTTTTTT
TRBV9	TRBJ2-1	TRBD1	few	CASSVAVDRDNEQFF	TGTGCCAGCAGCGTAGCTGTCGACAGGGACAATGAGCAGTTCTTC
TRBV6-2/TRBV6-3	TRBJ1-5	NA	once	CASSPRTGFQPQHF	TGTGCCAGCAGCCCGAGAACAGGGTTCCAGCCCCAGCATTTT
TRBV28	TRBJ1-3	NA	NA	CASSVVGRGLTSGNTIYF	TGTGCCAGCAGTGTTGTTGGCAGGGGCCTAACCTCTGGAAACACCATATATTTT
TRBV6-2/TRBV6-3	TRBJ1-5	NA	NA	CASSGGMAGPPQHF	TGTGCCAGCAGTGGAGGAATGGCAGGTCCGCCCCAGCATTTT
TRBV10-1	TRBJ2-7	NA	few	CASSAGNSTDHYEQYF	TGCGCCAGCAGTGCAGGCAACTCAACCGACCACTACGAGCAGTACTTC
TRBV6-5	TRBJ2-2	NA	NA	CASRWGLDTGELFF	TGTGCCAGCAGATGGGGGCTTGACACCGGGGAGCTGTTTTTT
TRBV2	TRBJ1-6	TRBD1	once	CASSGGTENSPLHF	TGTGCCAGCAGTGGTGGGACAGAGAATTCACCCCTCCACTTT
TRBV4-3	TRBJ2-7	TRBD2	once	CASSQGGSGFTYEQYF	TGCGCCAGCAGCCAGGGCGGTAGCGGGTTTACCTACGAGCAGTACTTC
TRBV5-1	TRBJ1-5	NA	NA	CASSLSGEDQPQHF	TGCGCCAGCAGCTTGAGCGGAGAGGATCAGCCCCAGCATTTT
TRBV9	TRBJ1-3	NA	NA	CASSVLDSVGNTIYF	TGTGCCAGCAGCGTCTTGGACAGCGTCGGAAACACCATATATTTT
TRBV21-1	TRBJ1-5	NA	NA	CASSPRLGNQPQHF	TGTGCCAGCAGCCCCCGTCTCGGTAATCAGCCCCAGCATTTT
TRBV4-1	TRBJ2-1	NA	once	CASSQDLTKTIHEQFF	TGCGCCAGCAGCCAAGATTTAACTAAGACGATCCATGAGCAGTTCTTC
TRBV29-1	TRBJ2-3	TRBD1	NA	CSVKKVQGATDTQYF	TGCAGCGTTAAAAAGGTACAGGGGGCCACAGATACGCAGTATTTT
TRBV7-9	TRBJ2-7	NA	NA	CASSSELEQYF	TGTGCCAGCAGCTCTGAGCTCGAGCAGTACTTC
TRBV9	TRBJ1-2	TRBD1	once	CASSVNGTGNYGYTF	TGTGCCAGCAGCGTAAACGGGACAGGGAACTATGGCTACACCTTC
TRBV5-5	TRBJ2-3	NA	NA	CASSKELDTQYF	TGTGCCAGCAGCAAGGAGCTCGATACGCAGTATTTT
TRBV2	TRBJ2-7	TRBD1	NA	CASRMNRGTYEQYF	TGTGCCAGCAGAATGAACAGGGGCACCTACGAGCAGTACTTC
TRBV30	TRBJ1-1	NA	NA	CAWSRGSPTEAFF	TGTGCCTGGAGTAGAGGCAGTCCGACTGAAGCTTTCTTT
TRBV18	TRBJ1-6	NA	NA	CASSPGQEHSPLHF	TGTGCCAGCTCACCGGGACAAGAACATTCACCCCTCCACTTT
TRBV5-6	TRBJ1-2	TRBD1	NA	CASSFDILQGGYGYTF	TGTGCCAGCAGCTTTGACATCTTGCAGGGGGGCTATGGCTACACCTTC
TRBV30	TRBJ1-4	NA	NA	CAWSVYRNPFSNEKLFF	TGTGCCTGGAGTGTTTACAGGAATCCCTTTTCTAATGAAAAACTGTTTTTT
TRBV27	TRBJ2-7	TRBD2	NA	CASSLVAGEFREQYF	TGTGCCAGCAGTTTAGTAGCGGGAGAATTTCGCGAGCAGTACTTC
TRBV2	TRBJ2-1	TRBD1	many	CASSPSSGTVVSEQFF	TGTGCCAGCAGCCCCTCTTCCGGGACAGTTGTCAGTGAGCAGTTCTTC
TRBV18	TRBJ1-6	TRBD1	NA	CASSLDRDSPLHF	TGTGCCAGCTCACTCGACAGGGATTCACCCCTCCACTTT
TRBV30	TRBJ1-4	TRBD1	NA	CAWKAGGNEKLFF	TGTGCCTGGAAAGCAGGGGGGAATGAAAAACTGTTTTTT
TRBV7-2	TRBJ1-1	NA	NA	CASSSGARRNTEAFF	TGTGCCAGCAGCTCAGGGGCACGGAGGAACACTGAAGCTTTCTTT
TRBV27	TRBJ1-6	TRBD1	NA	CASSPAGQGGGSPLHF	TGTGCCAGCAGTCCGGCGGGACAGGGTGGAGGTTCACCCCTCCACTTT
TRBV27	TRBJ2-5	TRBD2	NA	CASSSEPETSGSLGETQYF	TGTGCCAGCAGTTCCGAACCCGAGACTAGCGGGAGTCTAGGGGAGACCCAGTACTTC
TRBV19	TRBJ1-5	TRBD1	NA	CASSKQGIGNQPQHF	TGTGCCAGTAGTAAACAGGGGATAGGGAATCAGCCCCAGCATTTT
TRBV9	TRBJ2-5	TRBD2	few	CASSEELAGGETQYF	TGTGCCAGCAGCGAGGAACTAGCGGGAGGAGAGACCCAGTACTTC
TRBV27	TRBJ1-4	TRBD1	NA	CASSFDRGLGKLFF	TGTGCCAGCAGTTTCGACAGGGGACTTGGAAAACTGTTTTTT
TRBV20-1	TRBJ2-2	TRBD1	NA	CSASRFVGQGTGFTGELFF	TGCAGTGCTAGTCGGTTTGTGGGACAGGGAACGGGATTCACCGGGGAGCTGTTTTTT
TRBV10-1	TRBJ2-1	NA	NA	CASSESASRGNEQFF	TGCGCCAGCAGTGAGTCGGCTAGCCGGGGCAATGAGCAGTTCTTC
TRBV28	TRBJ1-4	NA	NA	CASSGRQGYEKLFF	TGTGCCAGCAGTGGGCGTCAAGGATATGAAAAACTGTTTTTT
TRBV6-5	TRBJ2-3	TRBD2	NA	CASRTSGSGDTQYF	TGTGCCAGCAGGACTAGCGGGAGCGGCGATACGCAGTATTTT
TRBV9	TRBJ2-1	NA	NA	CASSSGGHNEQFF	TGTGCCAGCAGCTCCGGGGGTCACAATGAGCAGTTCTTC
TRBV7-9	TRBJ2-5	NA	NA	CASSSELGAQYF	TGTGCCAGCAGCTCGGAACTGGGAGCCCAGTACTTC
TRBV2	TRBJ2-7	TRBD2	NA	CASSLGLAGASYEQYF	TGTGCCAGCAGCCTCGGACTAGCGGGGGCTTCCTACGAGCAGTACTTC
TRBV28	TRBJ2-1	TRBD2	NA	CASSFGTSTYNEQFF	TGTGCCAGCAGTTTCGGGACTAGCACTTACAATGAGCAGTTCTTC
TRBV29-1	TRBJ2-2	TRBD2	NA	CSAALAGAAGELFF	TGCAGCGCCGCACTAGCGGGAGCGGCCGGGGAGCTGTTTTTT
TRBV3-1/TRBV3-2	TRBJ2-1	NA	NA	CASSRRVNEQFF	TGTGCCAGCAGCCGTAGAGTAAATGAGCAGTTCTTC